This entry lists 9 T cell receptor beta chains sequenced from one sample in a study of T cell responses to AZD1222 COVID-19 vaccine. The repertoire was sequenced with immunoSEQ multiplex PCR; TCRdb's copy has only in-frame clones and lacks some. The sample holds fewer than 120,000 clones, roughly 92% seen once. This specimen was peripheral blood, taken 28 days after the second AZD1222 dose. The source is an adult who received the AZD1222 COVID-19 vaccine.

The chain has TRBV24-1 and TRBJ2-1; 8 positions agree with TRBD1. After removal of 4 bases from V and 7 bases from J, the junction contained 11 bases not matched to a gene. The CDR3 contains 16 residues. Germline V gives CDR1 KGHDR, CDR2 SFDVKD. CDR3 in amino acids: CATSDPGQGNWNEQFF. The CDR3 DNA sequence: TGTGCCACCAGTGACCCCGGACAGGGAAACTGGAATGAGCAGTTCTTC.

The V and J genes are TRBV7-2 and TRBJ2-5; unclear D gene. This CDR3 region has 14 residues. CDR1 and CDR2 (germline): SGHTA, FQGNSA. Between the trimmed V and J ends, which lost 5 bases and 5 bases, there was a span of 15 bases. CDR3 sequence: CASSKEAVWETQYF. The CDR3 region has the DNA TGTGCCAGCAGCAAAGAGGCGGTTTGGGAGACCCAGTACTTC.

This clone has ten or more counts. The junction shows a germline mismatch at one end, possibly a read error. This chain connects TRBV7-7 to TRBJ2-2; 10 bases are a match to TRBD2. Per germline, CDR1 SSHAT and CDR2 FNYEAQ (reference sequence). This CDR3 comprises 15 residues. The CDR3 region has the DNA TGTGCTAGCAGCCCTAGCGGGGGGAACACCGGGGAGCTGTTTTTT. Translating it yields CASSPSGGNTGELFF.

This clone was counted a single time. This rearrangement joins TRBV11-3 to TRBJ2-7, with 8 bases that match TRBD1. The J segment lost 3 bases and the V segment lost 0 bases, leaving 10 bases of the junction unmatched. Germline loops: CDR1 SGHNT, CDR2 YENEEA. There are 17 residues in the CDR3. CDR3 in amino acids: CASSLESGQGAVYEQYF. The DNA for the CDR3 is TGTGCCAGCAGCTTAGAGTCCGGGCAGGGGGCCGTCTACGAGCAGTACTTC.

CDR3 bases: TGTGCCATCGGGGCTGGAAGCTCCTACAATGAGCAGTTCTTC. It encodes CAIGAGSSYNEQFF. The genes are TRBV10-3 and TRBJ2-1; D is possibly TRBD1 (5 bases). The V end was cut by 8 bases, the J end by 0 bases, with 11 bases between. In germline, CDR1 is ENHRY, CDR2 SYGVKD. This CDR3 has 14 residues.

The chain links TRBV18 to TRBJ1-4; D possibly corresponds to TRBD1 (5 bases). The V and J ends lost 4 bases and 7 bases respectively, with 19 bases between them. CDR1 and CDR2 from the germline V gene are KGHSH and LQKENI. The CDR3 runs to 16 residues. CDR3 bases: TGTGCCAGCTCACTAACGGGACCTACTTGGCCTGAAAAACTGTTTTTT. This sequence encodes CASSLTGPTWPEKLFF.

J is TRBJ2-2 and V is TRBV9, with D possibly being TRBD1 (6 bases). Trimming left V 2 bases short and J 3 bases short, with 17 bases between. The CDR3 totals 17 residues. Germline loops: CDR1 SGDLS, CDR2 YYNGEE. In DNA form, the CDR3 reads TGTGCCAGCAGCGTGACCGGCTGGGGGCATGACACCGGGGAGCTGTTTTTT. Residues: CASSVTGWGHDTGELFF.

This chain uses TRBV9 with TRBJ2-5; D gene unclear. Germline V lookup: CDR1 SGDLS, CDR2 YYNGEE. With 0 bases removed from V and 2 bases from J, the gap between germline ends came to 8 bases. The CDR3 sequence is 14 residues long. This CDR3 reads CASSVGRVQETQYF. The CDR3 bases are TGTGCCAGCAGCGTAGGGCGAGTGCAAGAGACCCAGTACTTC.

The rearrangement links TRBV11-3 to TRBJ1-2; no reliable D call. CDR3 length equals 14 residues. The V gene lost 1 base and the J gene lost 0 bases, with 6 bases spanning the gap. Germline V lookup: CDR1 SGHNT, CDR2 YENEEA. The CDR3 region has the DNA TGTGCCAGCAGCTTAGGTCCAGCTAACTATGGCTACACCTTC. Its protein is CASSLGPANYGYTF.